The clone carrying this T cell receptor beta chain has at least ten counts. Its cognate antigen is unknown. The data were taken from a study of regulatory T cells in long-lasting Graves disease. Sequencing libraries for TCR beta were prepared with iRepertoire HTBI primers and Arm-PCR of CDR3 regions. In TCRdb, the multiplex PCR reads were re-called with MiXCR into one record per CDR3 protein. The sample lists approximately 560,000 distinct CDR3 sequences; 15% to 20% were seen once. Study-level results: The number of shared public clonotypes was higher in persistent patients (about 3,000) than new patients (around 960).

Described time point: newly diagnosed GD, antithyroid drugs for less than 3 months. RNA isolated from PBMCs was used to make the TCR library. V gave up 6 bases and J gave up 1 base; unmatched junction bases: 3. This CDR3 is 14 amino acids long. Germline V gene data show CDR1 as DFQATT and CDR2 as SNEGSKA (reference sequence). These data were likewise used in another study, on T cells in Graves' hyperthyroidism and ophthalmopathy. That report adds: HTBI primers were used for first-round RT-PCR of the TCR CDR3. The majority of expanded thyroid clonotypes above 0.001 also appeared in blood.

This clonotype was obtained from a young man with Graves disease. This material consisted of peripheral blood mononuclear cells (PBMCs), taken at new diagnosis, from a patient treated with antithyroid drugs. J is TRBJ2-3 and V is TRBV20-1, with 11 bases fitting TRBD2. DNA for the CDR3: TGCAGTGCCTTAGCGGGAGGGGGCACAGATACGCAGTATTTT. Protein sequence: CSALAGGGTDTQYF.